Listed here are 6 T cell receptor beta chains from one sample, sequenced in a study of blood T cell repertoires in COVID-19. Here immunoSEQ multiplex PCR was the method, and the copy in TCRdb shows in-frame clones only, minus some. The repertoire holds tens of thousands of clones, with 70% to 80% as singletons. The sequenced sample consisted of peripheral blood. These TCRs come from a human donor in a cohort sampled during active COVID-19.

The gene calls are TRBV5-6 and TRBJ2-1; D remains unclear. This CDR3 region has 12 residues. Germline V lookup: CDR1 SGHDT, CDR2 YYEEEE. Trimming took 7 bases from V and 6 from J, leaving 11 bases between them. The CDR3 DNA is TGTGCCAGCCTCTCGACGGGCAATGAGCAGTTCTTC. Amino acid sequence: CASLSTGNEQFF. Full variable domain (missing parts from reference TRBV5-6 and TRBJ2-1): DAGVTQSPTHLIKTRGQQVTLRCSPKSGHDTVSWYQQALGQGPQFIFQYYEEEERQRGNFPDRFSGHQFPNYSSELNVNALLLGDSALYLCASLSTGNEQFFGPGTRLTVL.

This clone appeared many times. The chain joins TRBV7-9 to TRBJ1-5, with 7 bases that match TRBD1. The CDR3 is 15 amino acids. Looked up from germline, CDR1 is SEHNR and CDR2 is FQNEAQ (reference sequence). The junction had 12 bases not matched to a gene; V was cut back by 5 bases and J by 8 bases. CDR3 DNA: TGTGCCAGCAGCCCGATCGGACAGGCCCGCGAGCCCCAGCATTTT. Protein product: CASSPIGQAREPQHF. The full variable domain, its missing parts supplied by reference TRBV7-9 and TRBJ1-5, is DTGVSQNPRHKITKRGQNVTFRCDPISEHNRLYWYRQTLGQGPEFLTYFQNEAQLEKSRLLSDRFSAERPKGSFSTLEIQRTEQGDSAMYLCASSPIGQAREPQHFGDGTRLSIL.

V and J are TRBV9 and TRBJ2-5, with D perhaps TRBD1 (6 bases). The CDR3 is 15 residues long. The germline CDR1 and CDR2 sequences are SGDLS and YYNGEE. V was shortened by 3 bases and J by 4 bases, with 16 bases between the two germline ends. The CDR3 region is CASSDTGMVGETQYF. In DNA, the CDR3 is TGTGCCAGCAGCGACACAGGGATGGTGGGAGAGACCCAGTACTTC.

This rearrangement joins TRBV3-1 (or the pseudogene TRBV3-2) to TRBJ2-7; 8 nucleotides line up with TRBD1. The J segment lost 3 bases and the V segment lost 5 bases, leaving 18 bases of the junction unmatched. The CDR3 covers 18 residues. Germline CDR1 LGHDT, CDR2 YNNKEL (reference sequence). CDR3 protein: CASSYWRRDRMEHYEQYF. The CDR3 DNA reads as TGTGCCAGCAGCTACTGGAGACGGGACAGGATGGAACACTACGAGCAGTACTTC.

The gene calls are TRBV27 and TRBJ1-1; D not certain. The CDR3 totals 11 residues. The V and J ends lost 6 bases and 4 bases respectively, with 6 bases between them. Germline lookup yields CDR1 MNHEY and CDR2 SMNVEV (reference sequence). CDR3 in amino acids: CASSRGTEAFF. The CDR3 region has the DNA TGTGCCAGCAGCCGCGGCACTGAAGCTTTCTTT.

V is TRBV3-1 (or the pseudogene TRBV3-2) and J is TRBJ2-7; D gene unclear. Germline-derived CDR1 and CDR2 are LGHDT and YNNKEL (reference sequence). The CDR3 is 14 amino acids. Trimming shortened V by 3 bases and J by 0 bases, and 9 bases separated the two germline ends. CDR3 sequence: CASSQALLSYEQYF. The CDR3 region has the DNA TGTGCCAGCAGCCAGGCCCTTCTCTCCTACGAGCAGTACTTC.